Presented here are 4 T cell receptor beta chains from one specimen sequenced in a study of blood T cell repertoires in COVID-19. Here immunoSEQ multiplex PCR was the method, and the copy in TCRdb shows in-frame clones only, minus some. The table includes about 130,000 clones, around 83% detected once. Sequences were obtained from PBMCs or T cells enriched from blood (not recorded which). The receptors stem from a man in his fifties who had recovered from COVID-19.

The V gene is TRBV7-2, the J gene TRBJ2-1; 9 bases fit TRBD2. Germline values: CDR1 SGHTA, CDR2 FQGNSA. After removal of 4 bases from V and 7 bases from J, the junction contained 8 bases not matched to a gene. The CDR3 runs 15 residues. The DNA for the CDR3 is TGTGCCAGCAGCTCACCAGGACTAGCGCGGAATGAGCAGTTCTTC. It is translated as CASSSPGLARNEQFF.

The J gene is TRBJ1-5, the V gene TRBV5-6, with D unresolved. This CDR3 comprises 15 residues. V lost 5 bases to trimming and J lost 1 base, with 13 bases between them. The germline gives CDR1 SGHDT, CDR2 YYEEEE. The CDR3 sequence: CASRSRKISNQPQHF. Here the CDR3 DNA reads TGTGCCAGCAGAAGCAGGAAAATCAGCAATCAGCCCCAGCATTTT.

This clone was seen just once. The V call is TRBV5-5, the J call TRBJ2-3, with D unresolved. V lost 2 bases and J lost 4, with 14 bases in between. Germline CDR1 SGHKS, CDR2 YYEKEE (reference sequence). This CDR3 contains 15 residues. DNA of the CDR3: TGTGCCAGCAGCTTAGATGGCGCAGGCTCAGATACGCAGTATTTT. Amino acids: CASSLDGAGSDTQYF.

The CDR3 region is CASIADRGQEKLFF. In DNA, the CDR3 is TGTGCCAGCATCGCAGACAGGGGCCAGGAAAAACTGTTTTTT. The V and J genes are TRBV11-2 and TRBJ1-4; 8 nucleotides line up with TRBD1. In germline, CDR1 is SGHAT, CDR2 FQNNGV. The V segment lost 7 bases and the J segment 8 bases; nucleotides outside the gene matches: 9. The CDR3 contains 14 residues. Variable domain in full (rest from reference TRBV11-2 and TRBJ1-4): EAGVAQSPRYKIIEKRQSVAFWCNPISGHATLYWYQQILGQGPKLLIQFQNNGVVDDSQLPKDRFSAERLKGVDSTLKIQPAKLEDSAVYLCASIADRGQEKLFFGSGTQLSVL.